Presented here are 9 T cell receptor beta chains from one specimen sequenced in a study of blood T cell repertoires in COVID-19. Here immunoSEQ multiplex PCR was the method, and the copy in TCRdb shows in-frame clones only, minus some. The sample shows 90,000 to 110,000 clones, 84% of them seen only once. Sequencing input: peripheral blood. Receptors were obtained from a woman between 50 and 59 years old with acute or convalescent COVID-19.

The chain is built from TRBV24-1 and TRBJ2-3; TRBD2 agrees at 16 bases. CDR1 is KGHDR, CDR2 SFDVKD, per germline. The CDR3 covers 19 residues. Trimming removed 3 bases from V and 0 bases from J; junction bases left unmatched: 5. Here the CDR3 reads CATSDPGLAGGASTDTQYF. The CDR3 bases are TGTGCCACCAGTGATCCGGGACTAGCGGGGGGGGCTAGCACAGATACGCAGTATTTT.

This chain links TRBV2 with TRBJ2-3; the D gene is possibly TRBD2 (6 bases). This CDR3 has 17 amino acids. V gave up 4 bases and J gave up 1 base, with 18 bases separating them. The V gene's germline CDR1 is SNHLY and CDR2 FYNNEI. The CDR3 spells CASSARELSYRTDTQYF. In DNA form, the CDR3 reads TGTGCCAGCAGTGCCCGGGAGTTATCCTACCGCACAGATACGCAGTATTTT.

V and J are TRBV30 and TRBJ1-1; 11 bases map to TRBD1. V dropped 5 bases and J dropped 7; count of bases not matched to a gene: 9. The CDR3 runs to 14 residues. Germline loops: CDR1 GTSNPN, CDR2 SVGIG (reference sequence). The CDR3 nucleotides read TGTGCCTGGCTTACCCGGGACAGGGGGGATGAAGCTTTCTTT. Translating it yields CAWLTRDRGDEAFF.

The chain employs TRBV11-1 and TRBJ2-5; tentative D call: TRBD2 (7 bases). Germline V lookup: CDR1 SGHAT, CDR2 FQDESV (reference sequence). The length of the CDR3 is 15 residues. V dropped 1 base and J dropped 3 bases, with 12 bases sitting between them. CDR3 nucleotides: TGTGCCAGCAGCTTAGGGAGGGGGGGAGAAGAGACCCAGTACTTC. It is translated as CASSLGRGGEETQYF.

In DNA, the CDR3 is TGTGCCAGCAGCGATCACAGGGGTACAAACGAGCAGTACTTC. This sequence encodes CASSDHRGTNEQYF. The V call is TRBV9, the J call TRBJ2-7; TRBD1 matches at 7 bases. The CDR3 is made up of 14 amino acids. Trimming took 3 bases from V and 5 from J; bases not matched to a gene: 8. Germline-derived CDR1 and CDR2 are SGDLS and YYNGEE.

This chain connects TRBV4-2 to TRBJ1-1; D is uncertain. V was shortened by 1 base and J by 7 bases, with 10 bases between the two germline ends. The CDR3 loop spans 13 amino acids. Germline CDR1 LGHNA, CDR2 YNFKEQ. The CDR3 nucleotides are TGTGCCAGCAGCCAAGCAGGTCCCGATGAAGCTTTCTTT. This translates into CASSQAGPDEAFF.

The rearrangement links TRBV30 to TRBJ2-7; D is perhaps TRBD1 (6 bases). The germline CDR1 and CDR2 sequences are GTSNPN and SVGIG (reference sequence). The V end was cut by 0 bases, the J end by 0 bases, with 12 bases between. This CDR3 comprises 15 residues. The CDR3 protein is CAWSVGTLRSYEQYF. The CDR3 DNA is TGTGCCTGGAGTGTGGGGACACTTCGCTCCTACGAGCAGTACTTC.

The V gene is TRBV5-1, the J gene TRBJ2-1, with 9 bases identical to TRBD2. Germline V lookup: CDR1 SGHRS, CDR2 YFSETQ. The CDR3 has 16 amino acids. The junction had 9 bases not matched to a gene; V was cut back by 4 bases and J by 4 bases. The CDR3 DNA reads as TGCGCCAGCAGCGAACGACTAGCGGACCTTTACAATGAGCAGTTCTTC. Its translation is CASSERLADLYNEQFF.

The V gene is TRBV7-8, the J gene TRBJ1-1; a possible D gene is TRBD1 (6 bases). Germline CDR1 SGHVS, CDR2 FQNEAQ. This CDR3 has 17 amino acids. Trimming took off 0 bases at V and 1 base at J, with 15 bases between the two ends. The CDR3 sequence: CASSLASTGNWNTEAFF. CDR3 bases: TGTGCCAGCAGCTTAGCGAGCACAGGGAATTGGAACACTGAAGCTTTCTTT.